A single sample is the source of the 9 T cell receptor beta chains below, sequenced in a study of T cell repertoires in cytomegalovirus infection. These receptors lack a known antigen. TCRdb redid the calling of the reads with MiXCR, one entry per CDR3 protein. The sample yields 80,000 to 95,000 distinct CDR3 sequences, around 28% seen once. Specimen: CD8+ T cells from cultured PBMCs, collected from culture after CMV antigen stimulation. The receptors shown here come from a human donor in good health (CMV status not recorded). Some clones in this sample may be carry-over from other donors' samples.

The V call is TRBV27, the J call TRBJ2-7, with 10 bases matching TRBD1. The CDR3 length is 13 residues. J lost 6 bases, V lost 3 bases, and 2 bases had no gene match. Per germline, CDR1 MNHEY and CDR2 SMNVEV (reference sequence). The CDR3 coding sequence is TGTGCCAGCAGTTTCGGGACAGGGGTCGAGCAGTACTTC. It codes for CASSFGTGVEQYF.

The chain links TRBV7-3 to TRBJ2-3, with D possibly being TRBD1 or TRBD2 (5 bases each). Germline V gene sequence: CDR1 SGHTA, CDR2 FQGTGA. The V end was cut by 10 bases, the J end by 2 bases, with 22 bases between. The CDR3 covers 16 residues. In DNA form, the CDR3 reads TGTGCCATCGAGCCCTTAGAGGGGCCCTCCACAGATACGCAGTATTTT. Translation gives CAIEPLEGPSTDTQYF.

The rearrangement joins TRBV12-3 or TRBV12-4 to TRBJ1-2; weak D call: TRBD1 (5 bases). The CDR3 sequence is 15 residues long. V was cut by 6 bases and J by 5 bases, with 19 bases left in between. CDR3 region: CASSPSATGPYGYTF. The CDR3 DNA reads TGTGCCAGCAGCCCCTCCGCGACGGGGCCGTATGGCTACACCTTC.

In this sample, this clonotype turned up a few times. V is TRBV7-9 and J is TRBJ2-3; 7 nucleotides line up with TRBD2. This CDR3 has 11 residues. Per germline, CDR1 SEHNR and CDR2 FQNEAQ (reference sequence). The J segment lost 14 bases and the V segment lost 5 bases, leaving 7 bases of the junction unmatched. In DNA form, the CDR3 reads TGTGCCAGCAGCAGAAGCGGGGTTTGGTATTTT. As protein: CASSRSGVWYF.

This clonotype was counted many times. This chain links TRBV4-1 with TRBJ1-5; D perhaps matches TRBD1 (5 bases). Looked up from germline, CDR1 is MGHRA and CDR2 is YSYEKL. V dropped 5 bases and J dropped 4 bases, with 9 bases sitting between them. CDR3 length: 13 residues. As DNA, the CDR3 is TGCGCCAGCAGCAAGGGACCGAATCAGCCCCAGCATTTT. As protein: CASSKGPNQPQHF.

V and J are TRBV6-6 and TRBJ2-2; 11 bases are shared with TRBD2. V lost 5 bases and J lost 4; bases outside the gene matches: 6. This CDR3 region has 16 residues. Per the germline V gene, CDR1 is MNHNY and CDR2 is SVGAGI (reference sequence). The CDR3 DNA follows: TGTGCCAGCAGTCCCCCCGGGACTAGCGGCACCGGGGAGCTGTTTTTT. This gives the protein CASSPPGTSGTGELFF.

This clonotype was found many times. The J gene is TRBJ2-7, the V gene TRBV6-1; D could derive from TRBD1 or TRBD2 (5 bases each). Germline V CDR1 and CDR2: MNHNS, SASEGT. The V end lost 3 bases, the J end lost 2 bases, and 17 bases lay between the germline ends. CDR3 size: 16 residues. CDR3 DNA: TGTGCCAGCAGTGACCTCCCAGGGCGGAGGACCTACGAGCAGTACTTC. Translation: CASSDLPGRRTYEQYF.

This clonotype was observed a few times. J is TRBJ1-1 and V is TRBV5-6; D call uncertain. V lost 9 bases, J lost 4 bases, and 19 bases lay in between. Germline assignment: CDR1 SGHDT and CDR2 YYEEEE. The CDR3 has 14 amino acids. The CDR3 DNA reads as TGTGCCATTTCTTACTGGGCGGGATCCACTGAAGCTTTCTTT. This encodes CAISYWAGSTEAFF.

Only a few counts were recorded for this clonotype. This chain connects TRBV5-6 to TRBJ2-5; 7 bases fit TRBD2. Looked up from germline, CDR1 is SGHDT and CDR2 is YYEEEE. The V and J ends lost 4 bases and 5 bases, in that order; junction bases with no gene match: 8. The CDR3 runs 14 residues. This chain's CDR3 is CASSGGWGGETQYF. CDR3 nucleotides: TGTGCCAGCAGCGGGGGTTGGGGAGGGGAGACCCAGTACTTC.